A single sample gave rise to the 13 T cell receptor beta chains below, sequenced in a study of cytomegalovirus exposure and HLA in healthy donors. Here immunoSEQ multiplex PCR was the method, and the copy in TCRdb shows in-frame clones only, minus some. In the table there are 80,000 to 95,000 clones, roughly 96% of which are singletons. The specimen sequenced was PBMCs. Source of these receptors: a woman aged 18-30 years in good health and CMV-seronegative.

The rearrangement links TRBV9 to TRBJ2-1; the D gene is possibly TRBD2 (5 bases). Germline V gene data show CDR1 as SGDLS and CDR2 as YYNGEE. The CDR3 has 15 amino acids. The ends were cut back, 0 bases at V and 3 bases at J, with 10 bases in the middle. The chain's CDR3 is CASSVGTWDYNEQFF. In DNA, the CDR3 is TGTGCCAGCAGCGTAGGGACTTGGGACTACAATGAGCAGTTCTTC.

The chain joins TRBV9 to TRBJ2-3; D not resolved. CDR1 is SGDLS, CDR2 YYNGEE, per germline. V was trimmed by 3 bases and J by 2 bases, leaving 10 bases between them. This CDR3 contains 14 residues. CDR3 amino acids: CASSGSVVTDTQYF. DNA for the CDR3: TGTGCCAGCAGCGGTAGTGTAGTCACAGATACGCAGTATTTT.

J is TRBJ1-2 and V is TRBV7-6, with D possibly being TRBD1 (6 bases). CDR1 and CDR2 from the germline V gene are SGHVS and FNYEAQ. The CDR3 is 15 amino acids. The V end lost 5 bases, the J end lost 3 bases, and 16 bases lay between the germline ends. The CDR3 protein is CASSDPGEGYYGYTF. The CDR3 nucleotides are TGTGCCAGCAGCGACCCAGGGGAAGGTTACTATGGCTACACCTTC.

This rearrangement joins TRBV5-1 to TRBJ2-1, with 8 positions matching TRBD1. The germline V gene has CDR1 SGHRS and CDR2 YFSETQ. The CDR3 sequence is 14 residues long. V lost 2 bases and J lost 6; bases outside the gene matches: 4. CDR3 residues: CASSFGQGSNEQFF. CDR3 in DNA: TGCGCCAGCAGCTTCGGACAGGGTTCCAATGAGCAGTTCTTC.

The rearrangement links TRBV29-1 to TRBJ2-5; 8 bases match TRBD1. Germline lookup yields CDR1 SQVTM and CDR2 ANQGSEA. Unmatched junction bases numbered 6, after V lost 1 base and J lost 2 bases. This CDR3 spans 15 amino acids. CDR3 amino acids: CSVEGIGQGQETQYF. DNA for the CDR3: TGCAGCGTTGAAGGGATCGGACAGGGACAAGAGACCCAGTACTTC.

V gene TRBV6-1 combines with J gene TRBJ2-3; tentative D call: TRBD2 (7 bases). The germline V gene has CDR1 MNHNS and CDR2 SASEGT. V was clipped by 5 bases and J by 4 bases, with 16 bases between them. The CDR3 is made up of 15 amino acids. DNA of the CDR3: TGTGCCAGCAGTCAATGGGGGGGCGCGTCAGATACGCAGTATTTT. This translates into CASSQWGGASDTQYF.

This rearrangement joins TRBV30 to TRBJ2-7; the D gene is possibly TRBD2 (5 bases). In germline, CDR1 is GTSNPN, CDR2 SVGIG (reference sequence). The CDR3 is made up of 15 amino acids. Trimming removed 0 bases from V and 3 bases from J, with 15 bases in between. The CDR3 DNA is TGTGCCTGGAGTGTACCCGAGGGCGCTATCTACGAGCAGTACTTC. Encoded protein: CAWSVPEGAIYEQYF.

The chain is built from TRBV27 and TRBJ2-3, with D perhaps matching TRBD1 (6 bases). Germline values: CDR1 MNHEY, CDR2 SMNVEV (reference sequence). Trimming shortened V by 8 bases and J by 0 bases, and 27 bases separated the two germline ends. The CDR3 sequence is 19 residues long. The CDR3: CASRGTRLLDRISTDTQYF. The CDR3 DNA is TGTGCCAGCCGTGGCACACGCCTCCTGGACAGAATTAGCACAGATACGCAGTATTTT.

The J gene is TRBJ1-5, the V gene TRBV27; D gene uncertain. Germline V gene data show CDR1 as MNHEY and CDR2 as SMNVEV (reference sequence). The CDR3 is 12 residues long. The V and J ends lost 6 bases and 1 base respectively, with 4 bases between them. Here the CDR3 DNA reads TGTGCCAGCAGGGAGAGCAATCAGCCCCAGCATTTT. This gives the protein CASRESNQPQHF.

The rearrangement links TRBV27 to TRBJ1-3; D is perhaps TRBD1 (6 bases). Germline V gene data show CDR1 as MNHEY and CDR2 as SMNVEV (reference sequence). Trimming shortened V by 5 bases and J by 3 bases, and 8 bases separated the two germline ends. CDR3 length: 13 amino acids. CDR3 coding DNA: TGTGCCAGCAGTAGCAGGGGTGGAAACACCATATATTTT. Protein: CASSSRGGNTIYF.

The DNA for the CDR3 is TGTGCCATCAGTGGGGCTACAGGGTCGTCCTATAATTCACCCCTCCACTTT. This encodes CAISGATGSSYNSPLHF. The chain uses TRBV10-3 and TRBJ1-6, with D possibly TRBD1 on 6 matching bases. CDR1 is ENHRY, CDR2 SYGVKD, per germline. With 4 bases removed from V and 1 base from J, the gap between germline ends came to 14 bases. This CDR3 contains 17 residues.

The V gene is TRBV15, the J gene TRBJ2-3; TRBD2 is a possible D gene (5 bases). The length of the CDR3 is 16 residues. V dropped 1 base and J dropped 3 bases, with 14 bases sitting between them. Germline V gene data show CDR1 as LNHNV and CDR2 as YYDKDF (reference sequence). The CDR3 coding sequence is TGTGCCACCAGCAGAGGTGTCGGGGTGGGGACAGATACGCAGTATTTT. Its protein product is CATSRGVGVGTDTQYF.

This chain uses TRBV2 with TRBJ2-6; D is perhaps TRBD1 (6 bases). This CDR3 has 16 amino acids. The V and J ends lost 5 bases and 1 base respectively, with 12 bases between them. Germline V lookup: CDR1 SNHLY, CDR2 FYNNEI. CDR3 in DNA: TGTGCCAGCAGTTCCGTGGGGACATCTGGGGCCAACGTCCTGACTTTC. The encoded protein is CASSSVGTSGANVLTF.